Listed here is a single T cell receptor (beta chain). The antigen remains unidentified. The germline CDR1 and CDR2 sequences are MNHEY and SVGAGI. CDR3 size: 15 residues. V lost 6 bases and J lost 3; bases outside the gene matches: 10. This sample was taken from a study of shared clonotypes between healthy human individuals. Notes on the study in general: Clonotype sharing among the donors was expected to vary with sequencing depth. The naive CD4 repertoires of four donors were compared, and about 5% of clonotypes were shared.

The genomic DNA of each subset was split evenly across several immunoSEQ plates. TCRdb's copy holds only in-frame clones and misses some; the assay was immunoSEQ multiplex PCR. The sample records over a million clones, roughly 75% being singletons. This TCR was sampled from a man between 18 and 29 years old in good health. Sequenced: memory CD4+ T cells sorted from blood. Subset defined: CD45RA-negative fraction. The chain is built from TRBV6-5 and TRBJ2-7; 8 bases map to TRBD1. CDR3 loop: CASRSPGQAYYEQYF. The CDR3 coding sequence is TGTGCCAGCAGGTCCCCGGGACAGGCCTACTACGAGCAGTACTTC.